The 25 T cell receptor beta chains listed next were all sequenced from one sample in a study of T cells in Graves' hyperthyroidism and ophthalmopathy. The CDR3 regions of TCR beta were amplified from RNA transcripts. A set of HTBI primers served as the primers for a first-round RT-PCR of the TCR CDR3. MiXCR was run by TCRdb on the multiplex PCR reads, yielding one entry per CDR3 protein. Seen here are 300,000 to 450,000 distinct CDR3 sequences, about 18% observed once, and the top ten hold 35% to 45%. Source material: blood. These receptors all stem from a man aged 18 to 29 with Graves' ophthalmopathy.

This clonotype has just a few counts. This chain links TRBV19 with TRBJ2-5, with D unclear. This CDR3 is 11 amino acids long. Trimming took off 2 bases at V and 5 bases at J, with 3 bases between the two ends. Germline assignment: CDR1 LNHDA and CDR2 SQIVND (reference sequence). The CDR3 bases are TGTGCCAGTAGTATATCGGAGACCCAGTACTTC. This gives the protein CASSISETQYF.

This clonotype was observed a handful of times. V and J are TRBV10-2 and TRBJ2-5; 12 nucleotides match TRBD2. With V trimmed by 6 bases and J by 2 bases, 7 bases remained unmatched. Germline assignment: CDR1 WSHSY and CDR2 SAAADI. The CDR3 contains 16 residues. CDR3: CASRTGGTSGQETQYF. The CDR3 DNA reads TGCGCCAGCAGGACCGGAGGGACTAGCGGGCAAGAGACCCAGTACTTC.

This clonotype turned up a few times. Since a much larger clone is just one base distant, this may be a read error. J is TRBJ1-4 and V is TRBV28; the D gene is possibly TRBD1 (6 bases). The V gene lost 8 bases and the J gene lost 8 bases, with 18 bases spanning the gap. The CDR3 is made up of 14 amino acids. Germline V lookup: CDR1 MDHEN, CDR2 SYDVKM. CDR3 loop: CASGQQGWLEKLFF. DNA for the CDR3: TGTGCCAGCGGTCAACAGGGTTGGCTGGAAAAACTGTTTTTT.

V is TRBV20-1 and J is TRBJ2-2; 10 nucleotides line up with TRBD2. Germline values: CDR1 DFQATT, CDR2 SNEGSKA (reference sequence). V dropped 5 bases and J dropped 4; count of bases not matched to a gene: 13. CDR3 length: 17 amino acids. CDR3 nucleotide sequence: TGCAGTGCTGACCCCGGTCTAGCGGGGGTCGGCACCGGGGAGCTGTTTTTT. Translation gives CSADPGLAGVGTGELFF.

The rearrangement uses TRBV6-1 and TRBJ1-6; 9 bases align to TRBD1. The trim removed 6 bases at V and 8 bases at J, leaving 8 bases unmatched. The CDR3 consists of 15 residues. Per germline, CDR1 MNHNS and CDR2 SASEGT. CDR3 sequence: CASRGTGRVDSPLHF. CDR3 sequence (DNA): TGTGCCAGCAGAGGGACAGGGCGGGTGGATTCACCCCTCCACTTT.

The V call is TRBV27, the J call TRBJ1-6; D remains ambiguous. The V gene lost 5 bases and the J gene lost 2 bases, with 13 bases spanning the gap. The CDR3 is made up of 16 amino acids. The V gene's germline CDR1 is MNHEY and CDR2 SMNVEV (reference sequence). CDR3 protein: CASSQRWQTYNSPLHF. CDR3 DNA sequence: TGTGCCAGCAGTCAGAGGTGGCAGACCTATAATTCACCCCTCCACTTT.

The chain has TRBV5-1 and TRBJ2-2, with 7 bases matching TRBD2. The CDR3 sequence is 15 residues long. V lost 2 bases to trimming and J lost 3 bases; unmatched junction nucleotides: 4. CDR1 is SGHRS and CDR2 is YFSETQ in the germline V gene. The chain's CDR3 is CASSFGLADTGELFF. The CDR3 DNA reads TGCGCCAGCAGCTTCGGGCTAGCGGACACCGGGGAGCTGTTTTTT.

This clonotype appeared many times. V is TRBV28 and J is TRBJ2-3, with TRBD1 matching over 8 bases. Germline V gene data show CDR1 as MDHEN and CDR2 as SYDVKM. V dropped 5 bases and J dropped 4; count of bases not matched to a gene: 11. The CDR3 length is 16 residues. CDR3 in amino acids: CASSPGGGWGPDTQYF. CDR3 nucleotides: TGTGCCAGCAGTCCAGGGGGCGGGTGGGGCCCAGATACGCAGTATTTT.

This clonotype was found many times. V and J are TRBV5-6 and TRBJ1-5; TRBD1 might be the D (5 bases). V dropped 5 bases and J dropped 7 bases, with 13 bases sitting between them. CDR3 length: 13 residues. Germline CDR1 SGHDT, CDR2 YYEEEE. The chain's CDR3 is CASSLWGIQPQHF. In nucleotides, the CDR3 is TGTGCCAGCAGTTTGTGGGGGATCCAGCCCCAGCATTTT.

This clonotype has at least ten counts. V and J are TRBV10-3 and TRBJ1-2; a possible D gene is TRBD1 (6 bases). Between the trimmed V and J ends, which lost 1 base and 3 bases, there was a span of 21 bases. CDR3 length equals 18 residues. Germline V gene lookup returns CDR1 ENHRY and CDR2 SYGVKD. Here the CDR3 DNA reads TGTGCCATCAGTGAGTTCCAGGGGTACGGGGGCGATGACTATGGCTACACCTTC. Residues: CAISEFQGYGGDDYGYTF.

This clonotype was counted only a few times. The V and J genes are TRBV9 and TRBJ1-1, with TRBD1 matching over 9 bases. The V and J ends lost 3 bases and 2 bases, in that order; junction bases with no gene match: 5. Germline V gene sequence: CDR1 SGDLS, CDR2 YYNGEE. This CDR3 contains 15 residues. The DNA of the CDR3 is TGTGCCAGCAGCGACGGGACAGGGTTAAACACTGAAGCTTTCTTT. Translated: CASSDGTGLNTEAFF.

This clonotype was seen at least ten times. In DNA, the CDR3 is TGTGCCAGCAGCTCTGGGGCAGGGTCACCCCTCCACTTT. Amino acids: CASSSGAGSPLHF. The V and J genes are TRBV11-1 and TRBJ1-6; weak D call: TRBD1 (5 bases). Germline CDR1 reads SGHAT; CDR2 reads FQDESV (reference sequence). This CDR3 spans 13 amino acids. The V end was cut by 4 bases, the J end by 10 bases, with 11 bases between.

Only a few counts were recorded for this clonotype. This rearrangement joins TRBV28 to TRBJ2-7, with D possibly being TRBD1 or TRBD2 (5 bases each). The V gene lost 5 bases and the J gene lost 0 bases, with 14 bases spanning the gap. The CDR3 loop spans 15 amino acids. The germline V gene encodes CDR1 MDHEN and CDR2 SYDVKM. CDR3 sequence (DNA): TGTGCCAGCAGTCGCCCCGGGACGGCCTCCTACGAGCAGTACTTC. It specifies CASSRPGTASYEQYF.

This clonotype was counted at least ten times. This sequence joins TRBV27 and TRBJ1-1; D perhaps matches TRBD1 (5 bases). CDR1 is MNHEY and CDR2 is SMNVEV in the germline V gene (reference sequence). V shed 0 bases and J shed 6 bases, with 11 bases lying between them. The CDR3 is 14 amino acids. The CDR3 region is CASSLSQGRPEAFF. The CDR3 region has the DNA TGTGCCAGCAGTTTATCGCAGGGAAGGCCTGAAGCTTTCTTT.

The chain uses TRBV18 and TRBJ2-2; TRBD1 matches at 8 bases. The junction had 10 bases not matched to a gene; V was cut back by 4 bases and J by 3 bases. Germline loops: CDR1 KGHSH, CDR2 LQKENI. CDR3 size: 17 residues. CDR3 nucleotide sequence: TGTGCCAGCTCACGCCGGACTCCGGACAGGGACACCGGGGAGCTGTTTTTT. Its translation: CASSRRTPDRDTGELFF. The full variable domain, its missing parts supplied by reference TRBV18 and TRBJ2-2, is NAGVMQNPRHLVRRRGQEARLRCSPMKGHSHVYWYRQLPEEGLKFMVYLQKENIIDESGMPKERFSAEFPKEGPSILRIQQVVRGDSAAYFCASSRRTPDRDTGELFFGEGSRLTVL.

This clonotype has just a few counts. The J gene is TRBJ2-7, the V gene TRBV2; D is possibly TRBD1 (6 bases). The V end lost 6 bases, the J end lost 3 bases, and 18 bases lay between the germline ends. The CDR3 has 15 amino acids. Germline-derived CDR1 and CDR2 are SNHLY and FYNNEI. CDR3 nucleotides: TGTGCCAGCAGCCCATCCAGGGGTGAAAACTACGAGCAGTACTTC. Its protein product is CASSPSRGENYEQYF.

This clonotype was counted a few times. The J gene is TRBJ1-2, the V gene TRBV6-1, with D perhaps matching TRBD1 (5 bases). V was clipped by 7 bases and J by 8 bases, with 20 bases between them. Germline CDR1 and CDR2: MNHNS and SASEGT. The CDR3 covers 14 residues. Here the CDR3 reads CASITKEGLGGYTF. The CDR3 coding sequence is TGTGCCAGCATCACAAAGGAGGGACTGGGCGGCTACACCTTC.

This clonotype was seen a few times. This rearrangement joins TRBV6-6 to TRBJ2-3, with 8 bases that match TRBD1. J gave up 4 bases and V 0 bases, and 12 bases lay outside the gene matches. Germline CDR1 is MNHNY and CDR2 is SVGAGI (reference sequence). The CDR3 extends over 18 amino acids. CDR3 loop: CASSYSRGTGSSADTQYF. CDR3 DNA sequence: TGTGCCAGCAGTTACTCGAGAGGGACAGGATCCAGCGCAGATACGCAGTATTTT.

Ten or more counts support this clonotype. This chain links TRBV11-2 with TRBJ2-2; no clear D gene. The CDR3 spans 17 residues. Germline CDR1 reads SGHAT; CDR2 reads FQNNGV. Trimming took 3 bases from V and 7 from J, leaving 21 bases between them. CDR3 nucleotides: TGTGCCAGCAGCTTCGGCGTCTTAACATACGAGGACGGGGAGCTGTTTTTT. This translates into CASSFGVLTYEDGELFF. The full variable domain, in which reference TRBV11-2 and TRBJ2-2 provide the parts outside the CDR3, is EAGVAQSPRYKIIEKRQSVAFWCNPISGHATLYWYQQILGQGPKLLIQFQNNGVVDDSQLPKDRFSAERLKGVDSTLKIQPAKLEDSAVYLCASSFGVLTYEDGELFFGEGSRLTVL.

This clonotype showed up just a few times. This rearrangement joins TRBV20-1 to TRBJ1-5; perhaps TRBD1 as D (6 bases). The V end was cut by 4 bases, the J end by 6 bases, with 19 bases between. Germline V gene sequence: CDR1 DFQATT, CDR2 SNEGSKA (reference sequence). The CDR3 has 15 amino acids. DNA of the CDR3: TGCAGTGCTAATGCCGGCACATCAGGGGTTCAGCCCCAGCATTTT. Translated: CSANAGTSGVQPQHF.

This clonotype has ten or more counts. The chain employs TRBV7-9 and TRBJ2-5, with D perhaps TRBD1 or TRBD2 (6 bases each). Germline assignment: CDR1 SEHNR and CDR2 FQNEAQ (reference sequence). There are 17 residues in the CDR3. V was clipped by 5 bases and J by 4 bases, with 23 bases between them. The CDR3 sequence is CASSPPEGGEVRETQYF. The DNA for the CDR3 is TGTGCCAGCAGCCCCCCGGAGGGGGGCGAGGTTAGAGAGACCCAGTACTTC.

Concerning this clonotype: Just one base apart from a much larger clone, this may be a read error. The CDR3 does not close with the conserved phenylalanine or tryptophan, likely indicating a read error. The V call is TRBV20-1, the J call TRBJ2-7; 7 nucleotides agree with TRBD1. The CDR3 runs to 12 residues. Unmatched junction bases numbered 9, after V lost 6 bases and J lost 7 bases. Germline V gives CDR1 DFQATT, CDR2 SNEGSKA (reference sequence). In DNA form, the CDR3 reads TGCAGTGCCCTCAAGGGGGCTTGGGAGCAGTACATC. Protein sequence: CSALKGAWEQYI.

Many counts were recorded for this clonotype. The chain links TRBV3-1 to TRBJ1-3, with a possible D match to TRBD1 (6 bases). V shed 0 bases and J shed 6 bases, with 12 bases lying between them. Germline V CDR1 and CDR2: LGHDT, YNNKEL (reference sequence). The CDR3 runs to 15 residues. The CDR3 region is CASSQDRDTPNTIYF. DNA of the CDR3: TGTGCCAGCAGCCAAGACCGGGACACGCCAAACACCATATATTTT.

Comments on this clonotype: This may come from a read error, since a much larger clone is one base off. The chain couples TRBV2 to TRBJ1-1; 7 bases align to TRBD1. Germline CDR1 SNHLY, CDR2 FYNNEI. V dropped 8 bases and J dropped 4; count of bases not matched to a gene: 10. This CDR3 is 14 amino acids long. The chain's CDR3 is CASGYGTVSTEAFF. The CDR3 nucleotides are TGTGCCAGCGGGTACGGGACAGTGAGCACTGAAGCTTTCTTT. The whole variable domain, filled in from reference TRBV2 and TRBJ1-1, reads EPEVTQTPSHQVTQMGQEVILRCVPISNHLYFYWYRQILGQKVEFLVSFYNNEISEKSEIFDDQFSVERPDGSNFTLKIRSTKLEDSAMYFCASGYGTVSTEAFFGQGTRLTVV.

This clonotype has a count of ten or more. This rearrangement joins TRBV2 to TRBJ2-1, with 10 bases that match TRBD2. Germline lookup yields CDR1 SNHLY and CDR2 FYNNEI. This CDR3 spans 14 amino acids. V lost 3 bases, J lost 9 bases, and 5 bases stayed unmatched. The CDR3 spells CASSESSGGREQFF. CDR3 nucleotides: TGTGCCAGCAGTGAGTCTAGCGGGGGCCGTGAGCAGTTCTTC.